What follows are 30 T cell receptor beta chains derived from one specimen sequenced in a study of shared clonotypes between healthy human individuals (TCRdb year 2020). The receptor library was made with the immunoSEQ multiplex PCR assay. Not all clones reach the TCRdb copy of this immuneACCESS table, which keeps in-frame sequences only. Checked studies attribute under half of the gap to unresolved V genes and leave the rest unexplained. The sample table contains more than 550,000 clones; only one count was recorded for roughly 72% of them. Roughly 1.8% of the sample belongs to the ten largest clones. Sample: memory CD4+ T cells sorted from blood. This sample's cell subset or site label indicates: CD45RA-negative fraction. The source of these receptors is a woman in her 30s in good health.

The chain links TRBV18 to TRBJ2-3, with D unresolved. The germline V gene has CDR1 KGHSH and CDR2 LQKENI. V shed 5 bases and J shed 1 base, with 10 bases lying between them. CDR3 length equals 14 residues. The CDR3 region has the DNA TGTGCCAGCTCATCTCCTACTCGCACAGATACGCAGTATTTT. Translating it yields CASSSPTRTDTQYF.

The chain is built from TRBV2 and TRBJ1-5, with a tentative D call TRBD1 (6 bases). With 7 bases removed from V and 7 bases from J, the gap between germline ends came to 17 bases. This CDR3 spans 14 amino acids. Germline V CDR1 and CDR2: SNHLY, FYNNEI. In nucleotides, the CDR3 is TGTGCCAGCACGGGGGCGGGGGGAGACCAGCCCCAGCATTTT. It yields the protein CASTGAGGDQPQHF.

J is TRBJ2-5 and V is TRBV2, with a tentative D call TRBD1 (5 bases). The CDR3 consists of 16 residues. V lost 7 bases and J lost 6, with 24 bases in between. The germline CDR1 and CDR2 sequences are SNHLY and FYNNEI. CDR3 DNA: TGTGCCAGCACTTTCACTCAGGGTTGGGCGGCTAAGACCCAGTACTTC. It encodes CASTFTQGWAAKTQYF.

This clone was counted a few times. The genes are TRBV11-2 and TRBJ2-7; TRBD2 matches at 12 bases. Germline CDR1 reads SGHAT; CDR2 reads FQNNGV. The V and J ends lost 3 bases and 7 bases, in that order; junction bases with no gene match: 10. The CDR3 runs to 16 residues. Written as DNA, the CDR3 is TGTGCCAGCAGCTTCAGTCTAGCGGGAGGGCTATATGAGCAGTACTTC. Its translation is CASSFSLAGGLYEQYF.

The V and J genes are TRBV6-1 and TRBJ2-7; D not resolved. The CDR3 is made up of 14 amino acids. V gave up 7 bases and J gave up 3 bases, with 16 bases separating them. Germline V CDR1 and CDR2: MNHNS, SASEGT. The CDR3 loop reads CASITTQSRYEQYF. The DNA for the CDR3 is TGTGCCAGCATAACCACACAGAGTCGCTACGAGCAGTACTTC.

This clone was found a few times. The chain carries TRBV7-9 and TRBJ2-7; D is unresolved. V lost 1 base and J lost 4, with 8 bases in between. Germline assignment: CDR1 SEHNR and CDR2 FQNEAQ (reference sequence). The CDR3 length is 13 residues. The CDR3 coding sequence is TGTGCCAGCAGCTTAGGTCGGTTGTACGAGCAGTACTTC. Translated, it gives CASSLGRLYEQYF.

This sequence joins TRBV9 and TRBJ2-3; 10 bases match TRBD2. There are 16 residues in the CDR3. Germline V lookup: CDR1 SGDLS, CDR2 YYNGEE. The V gene end was trimmed by 0 bases and the J gene end by 3 bases; junction bases not matched to a gene: 4. CDR3 sequence: CASSVGASGRTDTQYF. The CDR3 bases are TGTGCCAGCAGCGTAGGTGCTAGCGGGAGAACAGATACGCAGTATTTT. Full variable domain (missing parts from reference TRBV9 and TRBJ2-3): DSGVTQTPKHLITATGQRVTLRCSPRSGDLSVYWYQQSLDQGLQFLIQYYNGEERAKGNILERFSAQQFPDLHSELNLSSLELGDSALYFCASSVGASGRTDTQYFGPGTRLTVL.

The genes are TRBV7-9 and TRBJ2-2; D tentatively reads TRBD1 or TRBD2 (5 bases each). Trimming took off 4 bases at V and 6 bases at J, with 12 bases between the two ends. Looked up from germline, CDR1 is SEHNR and CDR2 is FQNEAQ (reference sequence). CDR3 length: 14 amino acids. The CDR3 DNA follows: TGTGCCAGCAGCTCAGAGGGGCTGGCCGGGGAGCTGTTTTTT. Protein: CASSSEGLAGELFF.

V gene TRBV12-5 combines with J gene TRBJ2-1; D may correspond to TRBD1 or TRBD2 (5 bases each). Trimming removed 7 bases from V and 3 bases from J, with 16 bases in between. Germline CDR1 and CDR2: LGHNT and FRNRAP. There are 15 residues in the CDR3. The CDR3 spells CASAIGTAHYNEQFF. The CDR3 DNA reads as TGTGCTAGTGCCATCGGGACCGCTCACTACAATGAGCAGTTCTTC.

Note on this clone: Other DNA sequences in the same sample also yield this CDR3. The chain couples TRBV7-3 to TRBJ2-3; D is uncertain. Looked up from germline, CDR1 is SGHTA and CDR2 is FQGTGA. Trimming stripped 5 bases from V and 5 bases from J, with 14 bases between. The CDR3 extends over 14 amino acids. CDR3 in amino acids: CASSPGLAVDTQYF. The CDR3 DNA sequence: TGTGCCAGCAGCCCCGGGTTAGCCGTAGATACGCAGTATTTT.

The chain carries TRBV27 and TRBJ1-2; no reliable D call. The CDR3 runs 13 residues. CDR1 is MNHEY, CDR2 SMNVEV, per germline (reference sequence). V lost 6 bases to trimming and J lost 7 bases, with 15 bases between them. The CDR3 sequence is CASSLTLFGGYTF. DNA of the CDR3: TGTGCCAGCAGCCTTACTTTGTTTGGTGGCTACACCTTC.

In its sample, this clone was seen many times. The chain is built from TRBV11-2 and TRBJ2-3; TRBD2 agrees at 13 bases. The V segment lost 6 bases and the J segment 0 bases; nucleotides outside the gene matches: 6. CDR3 length equals 17 residues. CDR1 and CDR2 (germline): SGHAT, FQNNGV. The CDR3 DNA reads as TGTGCCAGCAGTCGGACTAGCGGGGGACTAAGCACAGATACGCAGTATTTT. Protein: CASSRTSGGLSTDTQYF.

This sequence joins TRBV10-3 and TRBJ1-2, with D hard to call. CDR1 and CDR2 (germline): ENHRY, SYGVKD. V was pared by 4 bases and J by 5 bases, with 11 bases between. The CDR3 runs 13 residues. The CDR3 spells CAISGGSQYGYTF. DNA of the CDR3: TGTGCCATCAGTGGCGGGAGTCAGTATGGCTACACCTTC.

In this sample, this clone turned up a few times. The chain links TRBV14 to TRBJ2-1; D unclear. Looked up from germline, CDR1 is SGHDN and CDR2 is FVKESK. V shed 0 bases and J shed 3 bases, with 9 bases lying between them. CDR3 length equals 15 residues. The CDR3 nucleotides read TGTGCCAGCAGCCAAGATAGCAGAAACTACAATGAGCAGTTCTTC. Its protein product is CASSQDSRNYNEQFF.

J is TRBJ2-1 and V is TRBV18; TRBD2 aligns across 9 bases. This CDR3 region has 15 residues. V was pared by 3 bases and J by 6 bases, with 6 bases of the junction left unmatched. Germline V gene sequence: CDR1 KGHSH, CDR2 LQKENI. The CDR3 DNA sequence: TGTGCCAGCTCACCTAGCGGGAGAACGGCCAATGAGCAGTTCTTC. Its protein is CASSPSGRTANEQFF.

The rearrangement joins TRBV5-4 to TRBJ2-2; 8 bases agree with TRBD2. Germline V gene sequence: CDR1 SGHNT, CDR2 YYREEE (reference sequence). V was pared by 3 bases and J by 3 bases, with 4 bases of the junction left unmatched. The CDR3 loop spans 15 amino acids. The CDR3 sequence is CASSSYGRDTGELFF. The CDR3 DNA sequence: TGTGCCAGCAGCTCCTACGGGAGGGACACCGGGGAGCTGTTTTTT.

The chain has TRBV10-1 and TRBJ1-1, with D hard to call. V was clipped by 7 bases and J by 5 bases, with 14 bases between them. The CDR3 runs to 13 residues. CDR1 and CDR2 (germline): WNHNN, SYGVQD (reference sequence). This chain's CDR3 is CASIGRMGTEAFF. CDR3 sequence (DNA): TGCGCCAGCATTGGGCGGATGGGGACTGAAGCTTTCTTT.

This chain connects TRBV7-2 to TRBJ1-1; a possible D gene is TRBD1 (6 bases). V was shortened by 4 bases and J by 4 bases, with 10 bases between the two germline ends. Germline V gene sequence: CDR1 SGHTA, CDR2 FQGNSA. The CDR3 has 13 residues. CDR3 in amino acids: CASSYRGGTEAFF. The CDR3 DNA follows: TGTGCCAGCAGCTATAGAGGGGGCACTGAAGCTTTCTTT.

The chain joins TRBV28 to TRBJ2-7, with D unresolved. Trimming shortened V by 5 bases and J by 6 bases, and 17 bases separated the two germline ends. The CDR3 spans 14 residues. Germline V gene data show CDR1 as MDHEN and CDR2 as SYDVKM. CDR3 bases: TGTGCCAGCAGTCGGCCATCCCTACATCGCGAGCAGTACTTC. This encodes CASSRPSLHREQYF.

The chain combines TRBV25-1 with TRBJ1-2; D gene unclear. The CDR3 runs to 11 residues. With 10 bases removed from V and 4 bases from J, the gap between germline ends came to 10 bases. Germline V CDR1 and CDR2: MGHDK, SYGVNS. The CDR3 DNA reads as TGTGCCACCACTATGGGCTATGGCTACACCTTC. It translates to CATTMGYGYTF.

This clone was observed a handful of times. The chain combines TRBV10-1 with TRBJ2-2, with 7 bases that match TRBD2. CDR3 length equals 14 residues. The V and J ends lost 5 bases and 7 bases, in that order; junction bases with no gene match: 7. Germline-derived CDR1 and CDR2 are WNHNN and SYGVQD (reference sequence). This chain's CDR3 is CASSTGTIGGELFF. For the CDR3, the DNA is TGCGCCAGCAGTACTGGGACTATCGGCGGGGAGCTGTTTTTT.

In DNA form, the CDR3 reads TGTGCCAGCACCGCAGGACAGTCCTACGAGCAGTACTTC. This sequence encodes CASTAGQSYEQYF. The V gene is TRBV28, the J gene TRBJ2-7, with D possibly matching TRBD1 (6 bases). Germline loops: CDR1 MDHEN, CDR2 SYDVKM. Trimming shortened V by 7 bases and J by 1 base, and 11 bases separated the two germline ends. The CDR3 contains 13 residues.

The CDR3 nucleotides are TGTGCCAGCAGTGGAATCGGACGGTCCAGCTACGAGCAGTACTTC. This codes for CASSGIGRSSYEQYF. This chain uses TRBV28 with TRBJ2-7; D is unclear. The CDR3 consists of 15 residues. Germline V gives CDR1 MDHEN, CDR2 SYDVKM. V was shortened by 5 bases and J by 3 bases, with 17 bases between the two germline ends.

Note on this clone: Given a far larger clone just one base away, this is likely a sequencing read error. The chain couples TRBV11-2 to TRBJ2-1, with D perhaps matching TRBD2 (6 bases). Looked up from germline, CDR1 is SGHAT and CDR2 is FQNNGV. V was trimmed by 1 base and J by 3 bases, leaving 7 bases between them. There are 14 residues in the CDR3. The CDR3 DNA reads TGTGCCAGCAGCTTAGCGGGAGTCTACAATGAGCAGTTCTTC. Residues: CASSLAGVYNEQFF.

For this clone: Other DNA sequences from this sample encode an identical CDR3 as well. This sequence joins TRBV27 and TRBJ1-4; unclear D gene. Trimming removed 6 bases from V and 5 bases from J, with 10 bases in between. CDR3 size: 13 residues. Per the germline V gene, CDR1 is MNHEY and CDR2 is SMNVEV (reference sequence). The DNA of the CDR3 is TGTGCCAGCAGAAGGTCGGGGAATGAAAAACTGTTTTTT. As protein: CASRRSGNEKLFF.

The chain links TRBV7-2 to TRBJ2-1, with 9 bases that match TRBD1. The ends lost 5 bases at V and 3 bases at J; junction bases unmatched: 8. This CDR3 contains 16 residues. The germline CDR1 and CDR2 sequences are SGHTA and FQGNSA. Here the CDR3 DNA reads TGTGCCAGCAGCACTGGGGACAGGGTTATCTACAATGAGCAGTTCTTC. Residues: CASSTGDRVIYNEQFF.

The J gene is TRBJ2-3, the V gene TRBV21-1; TRBD2, the D gene given by the table, was not confirmed from the DNA. TRBV21-1 is noted as a pseudogene. The CDR3 contains 15 residues. The CDR3 is CASKRLAGGYDTQYF. The DNA for the CDR3 is TGTGCCAGCAAGCGGCTAGCGGGAGGGTACGATACGCAGTATTTT.

This clone was seen once. The same CDR3 can be traced to other DNA sequences in this sample. The chain has TRBV18 and TRBJ2-3; the D is unclear. Trimming took 3 bases from V and 4 from J, leaving 5 bases between them. This CDR3 has 12 residues. In germline, CDR1 is KGHSH, CDR2 LQKENI. The CDR3 bases are TGTGCCAGCTCACCCCCAGCAGATACGCAGTATTTT. This codes for CASSPPADTQYF. Variable domain in full (rest from reference TRBV18 and TRBJ2-3): NAGVMQNPRHLVRRRGQEARLRCSPMKGHSHVYWYRQLPEEGLKFMVYLQKENIIDESGMPKERFSAEFPKEGPSILRIQQVVRGDSAAYFCASSPPADTQYFGPGTRLTVL.

The chain combines TRBV28 with TRBJ1-5; D is possibly TRBD1 (6 bases). V lost 4 bases, J lost 0 bases, and 19 bases lay in between. This CDR3 has 18 amino acids. CDR1 is MDHEN and CDR2 is SYDVKM in the germline V gene. The CDR3 loop reads CASSSRGGKGDSNQPQHF. CDR3 nucleotide sequence: TGTGCCAGCAGTTCCCGGGGGGGCAAAGGGGATAGCAATCAGCCCCAGCATTTT.

This clone was seen once. This chain connects TRBV5-6 to TRBJ2-3, with 8 bases matching TRBD1. This CDR3 comprises 15 residues. Germline V gene sequence: CDR1 SGHDT, CDR2 YYEEEE. The trim removed 2 bases at V and 0 bases at J, leaving 2 bases unmatched. DNA of the CDR3: TGTGCCAGCAGCTTATCAGGGGGCAGCACAGATACGCAGTATTTT. It encodes CASSLSGGSTDTQYF.